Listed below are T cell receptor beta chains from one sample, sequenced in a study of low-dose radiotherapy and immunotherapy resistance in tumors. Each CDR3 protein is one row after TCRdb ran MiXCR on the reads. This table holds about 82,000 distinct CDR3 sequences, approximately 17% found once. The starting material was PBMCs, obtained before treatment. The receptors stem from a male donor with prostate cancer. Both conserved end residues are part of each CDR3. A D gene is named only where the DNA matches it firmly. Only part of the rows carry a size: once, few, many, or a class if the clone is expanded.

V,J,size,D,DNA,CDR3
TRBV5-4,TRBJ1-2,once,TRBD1,TGTGCCAGCAGCCCAACCGGGACAGGGGGTGGCTACACCTTC,CASSPTGTGGGYTF
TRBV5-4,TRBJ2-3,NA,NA,TGTGCCAGCAGTTGGGGGCCGGGAAGCAAGGTAGATACGCAGTATTTT,CASSWGPGSKVDTQYF
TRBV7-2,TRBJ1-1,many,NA,TGTGCCAGCAGCCCACAACAGGGTGGGGGGACTGAAGCTTTCTTT,CASSPQQGGGTEAFF
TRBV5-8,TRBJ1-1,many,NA,TGTGCCAGCCTCACAGCCCCGGGAGTGAGCACTGAAGCTTTCTTT,CASLTAPGVSTEAFF
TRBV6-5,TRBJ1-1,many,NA,TGTGCCAGTTCTGCTCTCGGGCGAAACACTGAAGCTTTCTTT,CASSALGRNTEAFF
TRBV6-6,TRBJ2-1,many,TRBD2,TGTGCCAGCAGTTATTTAACTAGCGGGGGGCTGGCGGATGAGCAGTTCTTC,CASSYLTSGGLADEQFF
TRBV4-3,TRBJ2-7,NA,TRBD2,TGCGCCAGCAGCCAAGTCGGCGGGAGGGGGTACGAGCAGTACTTC,CASSQVGGRGYEQYF
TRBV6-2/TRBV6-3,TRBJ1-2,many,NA,TGTGCCAGCAGCCCACGGGACACCTATGGCTACACCTTC,CASSPRDTYGYTF
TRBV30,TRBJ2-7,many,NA,TGTGCCTGGAGTGTAAGCCAAACAGCGCAGTACTTC,CAWSVSQTAQYF
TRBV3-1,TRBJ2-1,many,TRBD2,TGTGCCAGCAGCGTGCGGGGGGGCCTCTACAATGAGCAGTTCTTC,CASSVRGGLYNEQFF
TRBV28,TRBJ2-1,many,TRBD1,TGTGCCAGCAGCCCCCCCGGGGGGACAGGGGGCGGGCCGTTCTTC,CASSPPGGTGGGPFF
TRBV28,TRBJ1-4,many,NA,TGTGCCAGCAGTTTCCCGAATGAAAAACTGTTTTTT,CASSFPNEKLFF
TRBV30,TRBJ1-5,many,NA,TGTGCCTGGAGTTTGCAAGGCAATCAGCCCCAGCATTTT,CAWSLQGNQPQHF
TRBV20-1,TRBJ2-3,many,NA,TGCAGTGCTATCGACAGTAGTAAGAACACAGATACGCAGTATTTT,CSAIDSSKNTDTQYF
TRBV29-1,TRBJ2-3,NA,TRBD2,TGCAGCGTTCGACTAGCGGGGGCGTTAGATACGCAGTATTTT,CSVRLAGALDTQYF
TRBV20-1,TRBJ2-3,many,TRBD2,TGCAGTGTTCCGCCTAGCGGAGAGCGTACGCAGTATTTT,CSVPPSGERTQYF
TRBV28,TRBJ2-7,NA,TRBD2,TGTGCCAGCAGTTTGCCTAGCGGGGGAGTCTACGAGCAGTACTTC,CASSLPSGGVYEQYF
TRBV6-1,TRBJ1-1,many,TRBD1,TGTGCCAGCAGTGAGCGACAGGGGTGGAACACTGAAGCTTTCTTT,CASSERQGWNTEAFF
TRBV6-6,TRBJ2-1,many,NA,TGTGCCAGCAGTTACTCGGGGGTAAACAATGAGCAGTTCTTC,CASSYSGVNNEQFF
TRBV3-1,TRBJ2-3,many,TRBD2,TGTGCCAGCAGCCAATGGGGGGCCAGCGGGGGTACAGATACGCAGTATTTT,CASSQWGASGGTDTQYF
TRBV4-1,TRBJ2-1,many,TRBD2,TGCGCCAGCAGCGGGGGGGGGTCGTCCTACAATGAGCAGTTCTTC,CASSGGGSSYNEQFF
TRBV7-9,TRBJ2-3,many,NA,TGTGCCAGCAGCCCCCGGAGCCCCACAGATACGCAGTATTTT,CASSPRSPTDTQYF
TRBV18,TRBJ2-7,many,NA,TGTGCCAGCTCACCGGCGGGCGAGCAGTACTTC,CASSPAGEQYF
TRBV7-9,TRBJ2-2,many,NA,TGTGCCAGCAGCTTAGGCGGCCGTGACACCGGGGAGCTGTTTTTT,CASSLGGRDTGELFF
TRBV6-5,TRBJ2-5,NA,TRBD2,TGTGCCAGCCGTTATAGCGGGAGTCGGCAAGAGACCCAGTACTTC,CASRYSGSRQETQYF
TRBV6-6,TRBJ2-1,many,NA,TGTGCCAGCAGCCCCAACCTTCTTCCTCTCCAGTTCTTC,CASSPNLLPLQFF
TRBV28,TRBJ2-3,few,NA,TGTGCCAGCAGTTTCGGCGGGGTTACAGATACGCAGTATTTT,CASSFGGVTDTQYF
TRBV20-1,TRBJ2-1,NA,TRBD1,TGCAGTGCGGATGGACAGGGCGGTTACAATGAGCAGTTCTTC,CSADGQGGYNEQFF
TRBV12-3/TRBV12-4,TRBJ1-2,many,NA,TGTGCCAGCAGTTTGGCGGGGGCGCATGGCTACACCTTC,CASSLAGAHGYTF
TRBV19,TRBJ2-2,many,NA,TGTGCCAGTAGTATGTCCGGCACCGGGGAGCTGTTTTTT,CASSMSGTGELFF
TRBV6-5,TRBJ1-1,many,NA,TGTGCCAGCAGCCCGGGACACCTGAACACTGAAGCTTTCTTT,CASSPGHLNTEAFF
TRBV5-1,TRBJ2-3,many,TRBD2,TGCGCCAGCACCAACAGCGGGGGGGCCCGCCCAGATACGCAGTATTTT,CASTNSGGARPDTQYF
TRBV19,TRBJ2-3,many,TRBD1,TGTGCCAGTAGTACAGGGGGCATGACAGATACGCAGTATTTT,CASSTGGMTDTQYF
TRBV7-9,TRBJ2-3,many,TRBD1,TGTGCCAGCAGCCAATCACAGGACAGGGGGCTGAGCACAGATACGCAGTATTTT,CASSQSQDRGLSTDTQYF
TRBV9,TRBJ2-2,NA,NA,TGTGCCAGCAGCGTAGGCGGTGGAAGCAGCACCGGGGAGCTGTTTTTT,CASSVGGGSSTGELFF
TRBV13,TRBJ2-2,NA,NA,NA,CASSLQRAGGTGELFFF
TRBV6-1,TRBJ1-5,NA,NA,TGTGCCAGCAGTGAAGGACAGCGGGCGAGTCAGCCCCAGCATTTT,CASSEGQRASQPQHF